Listed below are T cell receptor beta chains from one sample, sequenced in a study of T cell changes during pregnancy in multiple sclerosis. Sequencing was performed with immunoSEQ multiplex PCR; in TCRdb, only in-frame clones are kept and a portion is missing. The top ten hold 2.5% to 3% of the sample, which has about 77,000 clones, 90% to 95% seen once. The sequencing used peripheral blood, collected after pregnancy. The receptors originated from a female donor in good health, enrolled as a control in a pregnancy study. Both conserved end residues are part of each CDR3. D genes are given only for firm matches. Where a row states a size, it is once, few, many or the class of an expanded clone; other rows omit it.

cdr3_length	d_call	j_call	v_call	clone_size	cdr3_nt	cdr3_aa
15	.	TRBJ2-7	TRBV5-8	.	TGTGCCAGCAGCTTGGTTGGGACAATCTCCTACGAGCAGTACTTC	CASSLVGTISYEQYF
15	TRBD2	TRBJ2-1	TRBV6-4	once	TGTGCCAGCAGCACTAGCGGGAACTCCTACAATGAGCAGTTCTTC	CASSTSGNSYNEQFF
16	TRBD2	TRBJ2-1	TRBV5-1	.	TGCGCCAGCAGCCCCATTGCTAGCGGGGGCTACAATGAGCAGTTCTTC	CASSPIASGGYNEQFF
15	.	TRBJ1-3	TRBV9	.	TGTGCCAGCAGCGTAGGACTTTACTCTGGAAACACCATATATTTT	CASSVGLYSGNTIYF
16	TRBD2	TRBJ2-7	TRBV19	.	TGTGCCAGTAGTGACAGAGGGACTAGCCTCTCCTACGAGCAGTACTTC	CASSDRGTSLSYEQYF
17	TRBD2	TRBJ2-1	TRBV4-1	.	TGCGCCAGCAGCCAAGGACTAGCGATAAGCTCCTACAATGAGCAGTTCTTC	CASSQGLAISSYNEQFF
15	.	TRBJ2-5	TRBV7-2	once	TGTGCCAGCAGCTTAGTATTGGCTAGCCAAGAGACCCAGTACTTC	CASSLVLASQETQYF
17	.	TRBJ1-1	TRBV21-1	.	TGTGCCAGCAGCAATCCGGGACAGGGACATGGGAACACTGAAGCTTTCTTT	CASSNPGQGHGNTEAFF
16	.	TRBJ1-5	TRBV21-1	.	TGTGCCAGCAGCAAAGCCTCGGAGGGAATGATTCAGCCCCAGCATTTT	CASSKASEGMIQPQHF
14	TRBD1	TRBJ2-1	TRBV5-5	.	TGTGCCAGCAGCGGGCAACAGGGGTACAATGAGCAGTTCTTC	CASSGQQGYNEQFF
12	TRBD1	TRBJ2-7	TRBV29-1	.	TGCAGCGTTGATAGTGCGGGGACAGGGAAGTACTTC	CSVDSAGTGKYF
16	TRBD1	TRBJ1-5	TRBV30	.	TGTGCCTGTGGACAGGGGAGTTCTTATAGCAATCAGCCCCAGCATTTT	CACGQGSSYSNQPQHF
15	.	TRBJ2-4	TRBV5-1	.	TGCGCCAGCAGCTTTATCCCAGGGTCCCAAAACATTCAGTACTTC	CASSFIPGSQNIQYF
12	.	TRBJ2-1	TRBV12-5	.	TGTGCTAGTGGCAGGATTGACAATGAGCAGTTCTTC	CASGRIDNEQFF
12	.	TRBJ1-1	TRBV5-4	.	TGTGCCAGCCAACAGGATCGGTTTGAAGCTTTCTTT	CASQQDRFEAFF
13	.	TRBJ1-1	TRBV9	.	TGTGCCAGCAGCGTACAGGGAAACACTGAAGCTTTCTTT	CASSVQGNTEAFF
15	.	TRBJ2-3	TRBV30	.	TGTGCCTGGGGAGTTCCTCGTTCCAGTACAGATACGCAGTATTTT	CAWGVPRSSTDTQYF
13	TRBD1	TRBJ2-7	TRBV28	.	TGTGCCAGTAGAGAACAGGGGAACTACGAGCAGTACTTC	CASREQGNYEQYF
16	TRBD2	TRBJ2-7	TRBV18	.	TGTGCCAGCTCCTCCCTGGGAGCGGGAGGTAACTACGAGCAGTACTTC	CASSSLGAGGNYEQYF
15	.	TRBJ1-3	TRBV9	.	TGTGCCAGCAGCTTCCAGTGGGGGGCTGGAAACACCATATATTTT	CASSFQWGAGNTIYF
14	TRBD2	TRBJ2-1	TRBV6-5	.	TGTGCCAGCAGGGCGGGGGGCTCCTACAATGAGCAGTTCTTC	CASRAGGSYNEQFF
14	TRBD1	TRBJ2-2	TRBV29-1	once	TGCAGCGGCTATTACAGGGGGAACACCGGGGAGCTGTTTTTT	CSGYYRGNTGELFF
15	TRBD2	TRBJ2-1	TRBV5-1	once	TGCGCCAGCAGGACCGGGACTAGCGCCGACAATGAGCAGTTCTTC	CASRTGTSADNEQFF
17	TRBD2	TRBJ2-1	TRBV5-4	.	TGTGCCAGCAGCTTGGGGCCCCTAAAGCGGGAGACCCATGAGCAGTTCTTC	CASSLGPLKRETHEQFF
16	TRBD2	TRBJ2-1	TRBV10-3	.	TGTGCCATCAGTGAGTCGTTAGCGGGGGCCTACAATGAGCAGTTCTTC	CAISESLAGAYNEQFF
17	TRBD2	TRBJ2-3	TRBV7-8	.	TGTGCCAGCAGCTTAGTCCAAGCGGGAGGGCTCCCGGATACGCAGTATTTT	CASSLVQAGGLPDTQYF
15	.	TRBJ2-1	TRBV5-1	.	TGCGCCAGCAGGAGGTTGGAGAGCTCCTACAATGAGCAGTTCTTC	CASRRLESSYNEQFF
14	.	TRBJ1-1	TRBV30	.	TGTGCCTGGAGTAGTTCGACAGGAGGCACTGAAGCTTTCTTT	CAWSSSTGGTEAFF
14	.	TRBJ1-4	TRBV2	.	TGTGCCAGCAGGGGGCCCACAACTAATGAAAAACTGTTTTTT	CASRGPTTNEKLFF
12	TRBD1	TRBJ1-2	TRBV29-1	.	TGCAGCGTTGAGGCAGGGGGCTATGGCTACACCTTC	CSVEAGGYGYTF
15	.	TRBJ1-5	TRBV7-9	once	TGTGCCAGCAGCGATTATCAGGGGCTCAATCAGCCCCAGCATTTT	CASSDYQGLNQPQHF
14	TRBD2	TRBJ2-3	TRBV7-2	.	TGTGCCAGCAGCTTAGTAGCGGGGTCAGATACGCAGTATTTT	CASSLVAGSDTQYF
11	.	TRBJ1-2	TRBV30	.	TGTGCCTGGGCAGGGCTTTCTGGCTACACCTTC	CAWAGLSGYTF
16	.	TRBJ2-3	TRBV18	.	TGTGCCAGCTCACCTCGCTTAGGGGGTGGCACAGATACGCAGTATTTT	CASSPRLGGGTDTQYF
13	.	TRBJ1-2	TRBV7-2	.	TGTGCCAGCAGCTCCCAGGGTTTGGATGGCTACACCTTC	CASSSQGLDGYTF
17	.	TRBJ1-1	TRBV2	.	TGTGCCAGCAGTGTTCCCCCCTGGACAGCCATGAACACTGAAGCTTTCTTT	CASSVPPWTAMNTEAFF
15	TRBD1	TRBJ1-2	TRBV27	.	TGTGCCAGCAGTAAGACAGGGGGTTCTAACTATGGCTACACCTTC	CASSKTGGSNYGYTF
15	TRBD2	TRBJ2-3	TRBV6-5	once	TGTGCCAGCAGTTACTCGACTAGCGGAGTAGATACGCAGTATTTT	CASSYSTSGVDTQYF
15	.	TRBJ2-3	TRBV9	.	TGTGCCAGCACCCTGACGGACTTTAGCACAGATACGCAGTATTTT	CASTLTDFSTDTQYF
14	TRBD2	TRBJ2-1	TRBV30	.	TGTGCCTGGAGCGTTAGCGGGAATTCGGATGAGCAGTTCTTC	CAWSVSGNSDEQFF
14	TRBD1	TRBJ1-1	TRBV6-5	.	TGTGCCAGCATCCGGACAGGGGTGAACACTGAAGCTTTCTTT	CASIRTGVNTEAFF